This TCR beta chain is from a study of T-cell reconstitution after alpha-beta-depleted transplantation in children. It was with unique molecular identifiers that the TCRbeta library was prepared. MiXCR was run by TCRdb on the PCR reads, yielding one entry per CDR3 protein. Counted here are about half a million distinct CDR3 sequences, approximately 12% occurring once; the ten biggest clones make up about 5.6%. This clonotype was seen ten or more times. The material sequenced was PBMCs from the stem cell graft donor, taken from the stem cell graft. The receptor comes from a human donor who donated a stem cell graft to a child with combined immunodeficiency.

The CDR3: CATSEGLAGVGEQFF. The CDR3 DNA sequence: TGTGCCACCAGTGAGGGACTAGCGGGAGTCGGTGAGCAGTTCTTC. The V call is TRBV24-1, the J call TRBJ2-1, with 14 bases that match TRBD2. The CDR3 runs to 15 residues. Germline lookup yields CDR1 KGHDR and CDR2 SFDVKD. J lost 9 bases, V lost 4 bases, and 4 bases had no gene match.